The entry below gives a single TCR beta chain sequence along with its context. Its antigen is currently unknown. V shed 4 bases and J 5 bases; nucleotides not matched to a gene: 10. Germline CDR1 is SGHAT and CDR2 is FQDESV (reference sequence). CDR3 length equals 15 residues. These data come from a study of long-term antiretroviral therapy in people with HIV. PBMC samples from each donor numbered at least one pre-ART and at least two post-ART. Clinicians in the United States treated all participants with HIV. Researchers ran immunoSEQ v3.0 at survey level. Clones were read by immunoSEQ multiplex PCR, and TCRdb kept only the in-frame ones, dropping some. The sample has 31,000 or so clones, approximately 96% seen once; the top ten hold roughly 2.5%. Study results and caveats: Among HIV repertoires, CDR3 length ranges were narrower than those of controls. Older ART regimens were possibly in use when the blood was collected between about 2003 and 2017.

This sample comprised unsorted PBMCs, obtained around 6.6 years after starting antiretroviral therapy. This rearrangement joins TRBV11-1 to TRBJ2-5; 7 bases are shared with TRBD2. This clonotype was obtained from a man aged 25-45 years with HIV. The CDR3, as DNA: TGTGCCAGCAGCTGGGAGGGAGAGGAGGGGGAGACCCAGTACTTC. It translates to CASSWEGEEGETQYF.